Listed below are T cell receptor beta chains from one sample, sequenced in a study of patients and donors after allogeneic stem cell transplantation. A single record per CDR3 protein comes from TCRdb applying MiXCR to the RT-PCR reads. The sample has approximately 21,000 distinct CDR3 sequences; 25% to 30% are singletons. Source material: blood, either unsorted or a sorted T cell fraction (not recorded which). These receptors originate from a human donor who was either an allogeneic HSCT recipient or a stem cell or donor lymphocyte infusion donor (not recorded which). It is not recorded whose cells these are; they may come from a transplant donor. CDR3s include the opening cysteine and the closing phenylalanine or tryptophan. The D gene is left open where the match is weak. A row's size may be missing; if present it is once, few, many or a size class.

j_gene: TRBJ1-1
v_gene: TRBV7-2
abundance: many
d_gene: TRBD1
CDR3nt: TGTGCCAGCAGCCCAGACGACAGGGCGACTGAAGCTTTCTTT
CDR3aa: CASSPDDRATEAFF

j_gene: TRBJ1-6
v_gene: TRBV29-1
abundance: medium-sized
d_gene: NA
CDR3nt: TGCAGCGTTTCTCTCGGACTGAGCAATTCACCCCTCCACTTT
CDR3aa: CSVSLGLSNSPLHF

j_gene: TRBJ1-2
v_gene: TRBV28
abundance: NA
d_gene: TRBD1
CDR3nt: TGTGCCAGCAGTTGGGACAGGGGTTTAGACTATGGCTACACCTTC
CDR3aa: CASSWDRGLDYGYTF

j_gene: TRBJ2-7
v_gene: TRBV28
abundance: NA
d_gene: TRBD1
CDR3nt: TGTGCCAGCAGTTTCTGGCGGGACAGGGGCTACGAGCAGTACTTC
CDR3aa: CASSFWRDRGYEQYF

j_gene: TRBJ2-5
v_gene: TRBV10-3
abundance: once
d_gene: TRBD2
CDR3nt: TGTGCCATCAGTCCGACTAGCGGACAAGAGACCCAGTACTTC
CDR3aa: CAISPTSGQETQYF

j_gene: TRBJ1-5
v_gene: TRBV12-3/TRBV12-4
abundance: NA
d_gene: NA
CDR3nt: TGTGCCAGCAGTTTATTACTGGGGCAGCCCCAGCATTTT
CDR3aa: CASSLLLGQPQHF

j_gene: TRBJ2-1
v_gene: TRBV28
abundance: NA
d_gene: NA
CDR3nt: TGTGCCAGCAAGTTCCAGGACTATAATGAGCAGTTCTTC
CDR3aa: CASKFQDYNEQFF

j_gene: TRBJ2-1
v_gene: TRBV19
abundance: once
d_gene: TRBD2
CDR3nt: TGTGCCAGTAGCCCTGGGACTAGCGCATACAATGAGCAGTTCTTC
CDR3aa: CASSPGTSAYNEQFF

j_gene: TRBJ1-1
v_gene: TRBV20-1
abundance: few
d_gene: TRBD1
CDR3nt: TGCAGTGCTCCCGGACAGGGGCGAGCTTTCTTT
CDR3aa: CSAPGQGRAFF

j_gene: TRBJ2-3
v_gene: TRBV7-9
abundance: few
d_gene: NA
CDR3nt: TGTGCCAGCAGCTTCCGCGGGGTAGATACGCAGTATTTT
CDR3aa: CASSFRGVDTQYF

j_gene: TRBJ1-4
v_gene: TRBV12-3/TRBV12-4
abundance: few
d_gene: NA
CDR3nt: TGTGCCATCAGTCGCCGGGGGGCATTTGAAAAACTGTTTTTT
CDR3aa: CAISRRGAFEKLFF

j_gene: TRBJ2-3
v_gene: TRBV7-7
abundance: once
d_gene: TRBD1
CDR3nt: TGTGCTAGCAGCGGAGGACAGGGAGGAGATACGCAGTATTTT
CDR3aa: CASSGGQGGDTQYF

j_gene: TRBJ2-2
v_gene: TRBV10-3
abundance: NA
d_gene: TRBD1
CDR3nt: TGTGCCATCAGTCTAAGGCAGGGGGCCCTAGCCGGGGAGCTGTTTTTT
CDR3aa: CAISLRQGALAGELFF

j_gene: TRBJ1-2
v_gene: TRBV12-3/TRBV12-4
abundance: many
d_gene: TRBD1
CDR3nt: TGTGCCAGCAGTACAGGGACAGGGGGCTATGGCTACACCTTC
CDR3aa: CASSTGTGGYGYTF

j_gene: TRBJ2-2
v_gene: TRBV5-6
abundance: many
d_gene: NA
CDR3nt: TGTGCCAGCAGCTTGAGAGGGTCCTTCACCGGGGAGCTGTTTTTT
CDR3aa: CASSLRGSFTGELFF

j_gene: TRBJ1-6
v_gene: TRBV9
abundance: NA
d_gene: TRBD1
CDR3nt: TGTGCCAGCAGCGCCGACAGGGTAGGGAATTCACCCCTCCACTTT
CDR3aa: CASSADRVGNSPLHF

j_gene: TRBJ1-5
v_gene: TRBV4-3
abundance: few
d_gene: NA
CDR3nt: TGCGCCAGCAGCCCCTCGAGGGGTAGCAATCAGCCCCAGCATTTT
CDR3aa: CASSPSRGSNQPQHF

j_gene: TRBJ2-7
v_gene: TRBV20-1
abundance: few
d_gene: NA
CDR3nt: TGCAGTGCTAGAGATTTTACTGATTCCTACGAGCAGTACTTC
CDR3aa: CSARDFTDSYEQYF

j_gene: TRBJ2-7
v_gene: TRBV4-3
abundance: NA
d_gene: NA
CDR3nt: TGCGCCAGCAGCCCGGGGGTACTTTCGAGCTCCTACGAGCAGTACTTC
CDR3aa: CASSPGVLSSSYEQYF

j_gene: TRBJ2-3
v_gene: TRBV4-2
abundance: many
d_gene: NA
CDR3nt: TGTGCCAGCAGCACCCGGCTTGGGTTTGGCACAGATACGCAGTATTTT
CDR3aa: CASSTRLGFGTDTQYF

j_gene: TRBJ2-5
v_gene: TRBV5-1
abundance: NA
d_gene: TRBD1
CDR3nt: TGCGCCAGCAGCTTGGGGGCAGGGGGCCACCAAGAGACCCAGTACTTC
CDR3aa: CASSLGAGGHQETQYF

j_gene: TRBJ1-4
v_gene: TRBV18
abundance: NA
d_gene: NA
CDR3nt: TGTGCCAGCTCACCACTGAGTTCCGGTGAAAAACTGTTTTTT
CDR3aa: CASSPLSSGEKLFF

j_gene: TRBJ1-2
v_gene: TRBV6-1
abundance: NA
d_gene: NA
CDR3nt: TGTGCCAGCAGTGAAGTACCGGGACATGCAGGGAACTATGGCTACACCTTC
CDR3aa: CASSEVPGHAGNYGYTF

j_gene: TRBJ1-2
v_gene: TRBV6-2/TRBV6-3
abundance: few
d_gene: NA
CDR3nt: TGTGCCAGCAATGGGCCAGGGTCTACCCCCTCTTATGGCTACACCTTC
CDR3aa: CASNGPGSTPSYGYTF

j_gene: TRBJ1-2
v_gene: TRBV5-1
abundance: NA
d_gene: NA
CDR3nt: TGCGCCAGCAGCTCAACCCCCACAGGGTCTAACTATGGCTACACCTTC
CDR3aa: CASSSTPTGSNYGYTF

j_gene: TRBJ2-3
v_gene: TRBV9
abundance: NA
d_gene: TRBD2
CDR3nt: TGTGCCAGCAGCGTAGAGCCTCTCCTAATAGCGGGGTCCAGCACAGATACGCAGTATTTT
CDR3aa: CASSVEPLLIAGSSTDTQYF

j_gene: TRBJ1-2
v_gene: TRBV20-1
abundance: NA
d_gene: TRBD1
CDR3nt: TGCAGTGCACGCCCACACACAGGGGCCTATGGCTACACCTTC
CDR3aa: CSARPHTGAYGYTF

j_gene: TRBJ1-3
v_gene: TRBV6-6
abundance: few
d_gene: NA
CDR3nt: TGTGCCAGCAGTTACTCGAGGGCGATGGCCTCTGGAAACACCATATATTTT
CDR3aa: CASSYSRAMASGNTIYF

j_gene: TRBJ1-2
v_gene: TRBV12-3/TRBV12-4
abundance: few
d_gene: NA
CDR3nt: TGTGCCAGCAGTAAAGGGGGCTACACCTTC
CDR3aa: CASSKGGYTF

j_gene: TRBJ1-5
v_gene: TRBV12-3/TRBV12-4
abundance: few
d_gene: TRBD1
CDR3nt: TGTGCCAGCAGTTTGAAGGGACAGGATCAGCCCCAGCATTTT
CDR3aa: CASSLKGQDQPQHF

j_gene: TRBJ1-6
v_gene: TRBV12-3/TRBV12-4
abundance: NA
d_gene: TRBD1
CDR3nt: TGTGCCAGCAGTTTAGCTGAAGGGGGCAATAATTCACCCCTCCACTTT
CDR3aa: CASSLAEGGNNSPLHF

j_gene: TRBJ1-2
v_gene: TRBV6-6
abundance: NA
d_gene: TRBD1
CDR3nt: TGTGCCAGCAGTCAAACAGGGGGCCCCTATGGCTACACCTTC
CDR3aa: CASSQTGGPYGYTF

j_gene: TRBJ1-4
v_gene: TRBV15
abundance: few
d_gene: NA
CDR3nt: TGTGCCACCAGCAGAGGAGGCGGGAGGGACAATGAAAAACTGTTTTTT
CDR3aa: CATSRGGGRDNEKLFF